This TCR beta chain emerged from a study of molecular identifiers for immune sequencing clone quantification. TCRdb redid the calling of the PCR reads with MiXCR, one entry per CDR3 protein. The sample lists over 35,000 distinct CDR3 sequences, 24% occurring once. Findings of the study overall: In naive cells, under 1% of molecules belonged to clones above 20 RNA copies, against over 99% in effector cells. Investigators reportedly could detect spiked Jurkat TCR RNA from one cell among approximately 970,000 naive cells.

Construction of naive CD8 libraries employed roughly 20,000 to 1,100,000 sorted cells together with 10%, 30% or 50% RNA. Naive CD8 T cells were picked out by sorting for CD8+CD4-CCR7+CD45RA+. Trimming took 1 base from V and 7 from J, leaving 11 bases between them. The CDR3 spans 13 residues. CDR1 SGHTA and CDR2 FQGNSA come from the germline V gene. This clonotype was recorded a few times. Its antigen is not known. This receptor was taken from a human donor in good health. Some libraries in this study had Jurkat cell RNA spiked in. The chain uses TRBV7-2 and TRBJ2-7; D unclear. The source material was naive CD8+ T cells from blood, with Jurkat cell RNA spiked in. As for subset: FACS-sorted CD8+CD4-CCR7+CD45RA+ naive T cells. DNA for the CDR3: TGTGCCAGCAGCTTAGAACAGTCGCTAGAGCAGTACTTC. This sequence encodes CASSLEQSLEQYF. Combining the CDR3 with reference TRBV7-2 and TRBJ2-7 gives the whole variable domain GAGVSQSPSNKVTEKGKDVELRCDPISGHTALYWYRQSLGQGLEFLIYFQGNSAPDKSGLPSDRFSAERTGGSVSTLTIQRTQQEDSAVYLCASSLEQSLEQYFGPGTRLTVT.